A single sample is the source of the 29 T cell receptor beta chains below, sequenced in a study of blood T cells in healthy people across ages. PCR was performed a second time for roughly 7 to 11 cycles using a sample-barcoded 5' primer and a J-beta primer mix. TCRdb re-called the 5' RACE reads through MiXCR, storing one row per CDR3 protein. The repertoire has fewer than 1.5 million distinct CDR3 sequences, around two fifths of them found once; the top ten carry roughly 7.7%. The sample taken for sequencing was blood. The receptors shown here come from a woman aged 18-29 years in good health.

This clonotype came up once. The chain is built from TRBV6-5 and TRBJ2-7; D perhaps matches TRBD1 (6 bases). This CDR3 region has 18 residues. Trimming stripped 4 bases from V and 2 bases from J, with 24 bases between. Germline V gene data show CDR1 as MNHEY and CDR2 as SVGAGI. CDR3 loop: CASSSTFCSGTRTYEQYF. The CDR3 DNA reads as TGTGCCAGCAGTTCGACGTTTTGCTCCGGGACAAGGACCTACGAGCAGTACTTC.

This sequence joins TRBV7-3 and TRBJ2-3; the match to TRBD2 covers 7 bases. J gave up 4 bases and V 2 bases, and 9 bases lay outside the gene matches. The CDR3 consists of 16 residues. Germline V CDR1 and CDR2: SGHTA, FQGTGA. In DNA, the CDR3 is TGTGCCAGCAGCTTAGGCGGCGGGGGATCTCCAGATACGCAGTATTTT. This translates into CASSLGGGGSPDTQYF.

As regards this clonotype: At one end, the junction sequence differs from germline, possibly due to a read error. This sequence joins TRBV12-3 or TRBV12-4 and TRBJ1-1; unclear D gene. This CDR3 has 14 residues. The CDR3 DNA sequence: TGTGCCAGCAGTCGGTCAGGCAGGAACGCTGAAGCTTTCTTT. Translation: CASSRSGRNAEAFF.

The sample holds a few counts of this clonotype. The chain joins TRBV3-1 to TRBJ1-6; D uncertain. The length of the CDR3 is 14 residues. Trimming shortened V by 0 bases and J by 9 bases, and 9 bases separated the two germline ends. Germline V gene data show CDR1 as LGHDT and CDR2 as YNNKEL (reference sequence). CDR3 loop: CASSQDSLGSPLHF. CDR3 bases: TGTGCCAGCAGCCAAGACAGTCTCGGTTCACCCCTCCACTTT.

The chain has TRBV5-1 and TRBJ2-7, with 10 bases fitting TRBD1. Trimming took 4 bases from V and 2 from J; bases not matched to a gene: 6. Germline assignment: CDR1 SGHRS and CDR2 YFSETQ. The CDR3 totals 15 residues. The CDR3 loop is CASSAGTGAAYEQYF. CDR3 coding DNA: TGCGCCAGCAGCGCCGGGACAGGGGCGGCCTACGAGCAGTACTTC. Full variable domain (outside the CDR3, taken from reference TRBV5-1 and TRBJ2-7): KAGVTQTPRYLIKTRGQQVTLSCSPISGHRSVSWYQQTPGQGLQFLFEYFSETQRNKGNFPGRFSGRQFSNSRSEMNVSTLELGDSALYLCASSAGTGAAYEQYFGPGTRLTVT.

This clonotype turned up a few times. One end of the junction fails to match germline, which may point to a read error. The gene calls are TRBV5-1 and TRBJ2-3; D unclear. The CDR3 spans 15 residues. CDR1 is SGHRS, CDR2 YFSETQ, per germline. This CDR3 is CASSLALESADTQYF. The CDR3 region has the DNA TGCGCCAGTAGCTTGGCTCTAGAATCGGCAGATACGCAGTATTTT.

This clonotype was picked up a small number of times. One base away lies a much larger clone, so this may be a sequencing read error. The CDR3 does not close with the conserved phenylalanine or tryptophan, likely indicating a read error. The chain combines TRBV20-1 with TRBJ2-5, with D perhaps matching TRBD2 (5 bases). CDR3 length: 14 residues. V was trimmed by 0 bases and J by 11 bases, leaving 19 bases between them. The V gene's germline CDR1 is DFQATT and CDR2 SNEGSKA (reference sequence). CDR3 coding DNA: TGCAGTGCTAGAGATGGAGGTTCCCTGGATGAGCAGTACTTG. Its protein is CSARDGGSLDEQYL.

The rearrangement joins TRBV6-2 or TRBV6-3 to TRBJ2-7; TRBD1 matches 8 bases. Germline CDR1 is MNHEY and CDR2 is SVGEGT. J lost 1 base, V lost 5 bases, and 10 bases had no gene match. This CDR3 has 16 amino acids. The CDR3 protein is CASSGRQGPASYEQYF. DNA of the CDR3: TGTGCCAGCAGTGGTCGACAGGGGCCAGCGTCCTACGAGCAGTACTTC.

CDR3: CASTKGGTTNEKLFF. CDR3 DNA: TGCGCCAGCACCAAGGGAGGGACAACTAATGAAAAACTGTTTTTT. V usage is TRBV4-1 and J usage is TRBJ1-4; unclear D gene. This CDR3 comprises 15 residues. CDR1 and CDR2 (germline): MGHRA, YSYEKL. V was cut by 7 bases and J by 0 bases, with 12 bases left in between.

This rearrangement joins TRBV6-6 to TRBJ2-5; a weak D match, TRBD2 (5 bases). The CDR3 loop spans 15 amino acids. CDR1 MNHNY and CDR2 SVGAGI come from the germline V gene (reference sequence). V was clipped by 0 bases and J by 0 bases, with 8 bases between them. In DNA, the CDR3 is TGTGCCAGCAGTTACTCTGGGCGGGACCAAGAGACCCAGTACTTC. Protein product: CASSYSGRDQETQYF.

This rearrangement joins TRBV10-3 to TRBJ2-1, with 7 bases fitting TRBD2. The CDR3 spans 12 residues. V lost 4 bases to trimming and J lost 8 bases; unmatched junction nucleotides: 2. CDR1 and CDR2 from the germline V gene are ENHRY and SYGVKD. The CDR3 loop reads CAISGGGDEQFF. For the CDR3, the DNA is TGTGCCATCAGTGGGGGAGGGGATGAGCAGTTCTTC.

The gene calls are TRBV12-3 or TRBV12-4 and TRBJ2-2, with TRBD1 as a possible D gene (5 bases). The CDR3 covers 12 residues. Deletions cut 8 bases from V and 4 bases from J, with 8 bases between. The CDR3 nucleotides are TGTGCCAGCCCAGGGATCACCGGGGAGCTGTTTTTT. It is translated as CASPGITGELFF.

This chain links TRBV10-3 with TRBJ2-7, with D perhaps matching TRBD2 (6 bases). The ends were cut back, 10 bases at V and 2 bases at J, with 15 bases in the middle. This CDR3 contains 13 residues. Germline V gene lookup returns CDR1 ENHRY and CDR2 SYGVKD. The CDR3 nucleotides are TGTGCCACCACTGAAACGGGGGCCTACGAGCAGTACTTC. This codes for CATTETGAYEQYF.

The chain couples TRBV10-3 to TRBJ1-1, with TRBD1 matching over 7 bases. The CDR3 is 14 amino acids. Germline-derived CDR1 and CDR2 are ENHRY and SYGVKD. V lost 6 bases to trimming and J lost 5 bases; unmatched junction nucleotides: 9. The CDR3 is CAISDRVDRTEAFF. DNA of the CDR3: TGTGCCATCAGCGACAGGGTGGATCGGACTGAAGCTTTCTTT.

The J gene is TRBJ2-7, the V gene TRBV2, with 8 bases that match TRBD2. Germline V lookup: CDR1 SNHLY, CDR2 FYNNEI. This CDR3 spans 14 amino acids. The trim removed 6 bases at V and 7 bases at J, leaving 11 bases unmatched. The CDR3 region is CASRAGGFFGEQYF. As DNA, the CDR3 is TGTGCCAGCAGGGCGGGAGGCTTTTTTGGTGAGCAGTACTTC.

The chain employs TRBV3-1 and TRBJ1-1, with 7 bases lining up with TRBD1. Per germline, CDR1 LGHDT and CDR2 YNNKEL (reference sequence). With 4 bases clipped from V and 8 bases from J, the junction kept 7 bases outside the gene matches. The CDR3 spans 13 residues. CDR3 protein: CASSLTGAREAFF. The CDR3, as DNA: TGTGCCAGCAGCCTTACAGGGGCCCGCGAAGCTTTCTTT.

This clonotype was seen only a few times. The V call is TRBV27, the J call TRBJ2-3; 7 nucleotides align to TRBD2. V was clipped by 0 bases and J by 2 bases; unmatched bases: 5. This CDR3 comprises 16 residues. Germline values: CDR1 MNHEY, CDR2 SMNVEV (reference sequence). Here the CDR3 reads CASSLSSGATTDTQYF. CDR3 DNA sequence: TGTGCCAGCAGTTTATCCAGCGGGGCCACCACAGATACGCAGTATTTT.

This clonotype has a handful of counts. The V and J genes are TRBV5-1 and TRBJ2-3; D uncertain. The length of the CDR3 is 15 residues. Per the germline V gene, CDR1 is SGHRS and CDR2 is YFSETQ. V lost 0 bases and J lost 5, with 13 bases in between. The DNA for the CDR3 is TGCGCCAGCAGCTTGGCGGTCCCGGTTGGAGATACGCAGTATTTT. Its translation: CASSLAVPVGDTQYF. The full variable domain, its missing parts supplied by reference TRBV5-1 and TRBJ2-3, is KAGVTQTPRYLIKTRGQQVTLSCSPISGHRSVSWYQQTPGQGLQFLFEYFSETQRNKGNFPGRFSGRQFSNSRSEMNVSTLELGDSALYLCASSLAVPVGDTQYFGPGTRLTVL.

The chain carries TRBV7-2 and TRBJ1-1; perhaps TRBD1 as D (6 bases). CDR3 size: 14 residues. The V end was cut by 5 bases, the J end by 7 bases, with 17 bases between. In germline, CDR1 is SGHTA, CDR2 FQGNSA. In nucleotides, the CDR3 is TGTGCCAGCAGCGCGGCAAACAGGGACTATGAAGCTTTCTTT. Translation: CASSAANRDYEAFF.

The chain employs TRBV5-1 and TRBJ2-3; D remains ambiguous. This CDR3 region has 12 residues. V shed 6 bases and J shed 2 bases, with 7 bases lying between them. The germline V gene has CDR1 SGHRS and CDR2 YFSETQ. The CDR3 DNA follows: TGCGCCAGCAAACCAATCACAGATACGCAGTATTTT. Its protein product is CASKPITDTQYF.

This clonotype was seen a handful of times. The chain has TRBV4-1 and TRBJ2-5, with TRBD2 matching over 13 bases. J was trimmed by 2 bases and V by 2 bases; bases with no gene match: 2. The CDR3 totals 16 residues. Germline loops: CDR1 MGHRA, CDR2 YSYEKL. Here the CDR3 reads CASSQLTSGGQETQYF. CDR3 sequence (DNA): TGCGCCAGCAGCCAACTGACTAGCGGGGGGCAAGAGACCCAGTACTTC.

This clonotype was seen only a few times. The chain joins TRBV2 to TRBJ2-7, with D perhaps TRBD1 (6 bases). V was cut by 8 bases and J by 1 base, with 15 bases left in between. Germline assignment: CDR1 SNHLY and CDR2 FYNNEI. This CDR3 has 14 amino acids. CDR3 in DNA: TGTGCCAGCGGAAAGGAAAGGGGGTCCTACGAGCAGTACTTC. Its protein product is CASGKERGSYEQYF.

V gene TRBV12-3 or TRBV12-4 combines with J gene TRBJ1-1, with TRBD1 as a possible D gene (6 bases). V was trimmed by 10 bases and J by 1 base, leaving 16 bases between them. This CDR3 is built from 14 residues. This CDR3 reads CATAPTGRNTEAFF. The CDR3 DNA is TGTGCCACAGCACCCACAGGGAGGAACACTGAAGCTTTCTTT.

The chain carries TRBV7-9 and TRBJ2-1, with D unclear. CDR3 length: 13 amino acids. Trimming removed 0 bases at V and 10 bases at J, with 10 bases between. CDR1 is SEHNR, CDR2 FQNEAQ, per germline (reference sequence). The CDR3 is CASSLALRQEQFF. CDR3 nucleotide sequence: TGTGCCAGCAGCTTAGCGCTTCGGCAGGAGCAGTTCTTC.

V and J are TRBV24-1 and TRBJ1-2; TRBD1 might be the D (5 bases). This CDR3 region has 13 residues. Trimming stripped 3 bases from V and 8 bases from J, with 12 bases between. Per germline, CDR1 KGHDR and CDR2 SFDVKD. CDR3 sequence: CATSDRAAGGYTF. CDR3 sequence (DNA): TGTGCCACCAGTGATCGGGCCGCAGGGGGCTACACCTTC.

This clonotype was found a few times. This chain links TRBV7-2 with TRBJ2-3; perhaps TRBD2 as D (7 bases). V dropped 1 base and J dropped 3 bases, with 11 bases sitting between them. The CDR3 is made up of 15 amino acids. Per germline, CDR1 SGHTA and CDR2 FQGNSA. The CDR3 DNA is TGTGCCAGCAGCTTAGAGGGGGGGGCTACAGATACGCAGTATTTT. It specifies CASSLEGGATDTQYF.

This chain links TRBV6-5 with TRBJ2-3; TRBD2 matches 8 bases. CDR3 length: 17 amino acids. Germline CDR1 and CDR2: MNHEY and SVGAGI. Trimming at V came to 2 bases and at J to 3 bases, leaving 10 bases not matched to a gene. The CDR3 spells CASSYPSAGEGTDTQYF. CDR3 bases: TGTGCCAGCAGTTACCCATCAGCGGGAGAGGGAACAGATACGCAGTATTTT.

This clonotype showed up many times. CDR3 nucleotide sequence: TGTGCCGCCGGCTCCGACCCGTACGAGCAGTACTTC. It encodes CAAGSDPYEQYF. V and J are TRBV25-1 and TRBJ2-7; D ambiguous. The germline V gene encodes CDR1 MGHDK and CDR2 SYGVNS. The ends were cut back, 11 bases at V and 4 bases at J, with 15 bases in the middle. This CDR3 has 12 amino acids.

This clonotype was observed once. A much larger clone differs from this one at a single base, so this may be a read error. The chain has TRBV29-1 and TRBJ2-1, with D perhaps TRBD2 (5 bases). There are 12 residues in the CDR3. V lost 2 bases, J lost 6 bases, and 8 bases lay in between. CDR1 is SQVTM, CDR2 ANQGSEA, per germline. This chain's CDR3 is CSVERGVNEQFF. In DNA form, the CDR3 reads TGCAGCGTTGAACGGGGAGTCAATGAGCAGTTCTTC.